This T cell receptor (beta chain) derives from a study of blood T cell repertoires in COVID-19. V was clipped by 1 base and J by 11 bases; unmatched bases: 13. The germline V gene has CDR1 MGHRA and CDR2 YSYEKL. CDR3 length equals 16 residues. Individuals drawn from around 24 US areas were roughly 18 to 95 years old. Categorization into cohorts depended on clinical history that participants reported. TCRdb keeps only in-frame clones here, not all; method: immunoSEQ multiplex PCR. Here the sample spans a few hundred thousand clones, less than 90% being singletons. This chain joins TRBV4-1 and TRBJ1-5; 8 bases are a match to TRBD1. The source material was PBMCs or T cells enriched from blood (not recorded which). This sequence was found in a woman aged 50 to 60 who had recovered from COVID-19. The CDR3 nucleotides read TGCGCCAGCAGCCAAGCCGGGACAGGAGTTGGGGTGGCCCAGCATTTT. It yields the protein CASSQAGTGVGVAQHF.